These 24 T cell receptor beta chains originate from one sample sequenced in a study of cytomegalovirus exposure and HLA in healthy donors. This PCR relied on a set of 60 Vbeta primers and 13 Jbeta primers. Libraries were prepared by immunoSEQ multiplex PCR; TCRdb keeps only in-frame clonotypes and omits some of them. The sample holds 90,000 to 120,000 clones; roughly 73% are singletons and the top ten take roughly 8%. Sequencing was carried out using PBMCs. These receptors were collected from a young man in good health and CMV-seronegative.

This clone was counted a single time. The rearrangement uses TRBV6-5 and TRBJ2-3; TRBD2 matches 8 bases. Per the germline V gene, CDR1 is MNHEY and CDR2 is SVGAGI. The CDR3 spans 15 residues. The V segment lost 2 bases and the J segment 5 bases; nucleotides outside the gene matches: 6. CDR3 sequence: CASSYKAGVGDTQYF. For the CDR3, the DNA is TGTGCCAGCAGTTACAAAGCGGGAGTGGGAGATACGCAGTATTTT.

This clone appeared once. The chain uses TRBV28 and TRBJ1-3; 7 bases map to TRBD1. The length of the CDR3 is 16 residues. The V segment lost 5 bases and the J segment 0 bases; nucleotides outside the gene matches: 7. Germline V gene lookup returns CDR1 MDHEN and CDR2 SYDVKM. This chain's CDR3 is CASSPTGQNSGNTIYF. The CDR3 DNA reads TGTGCCAGCAGTCCGACGGGACAGAACTCTGGAAACACCATATATTTT.

The chain recombines TRBV27 with TRBJ2-5, with TRBD2 matching 8 bases. The CDR3 extends over 15 amino acids. Trimming removed 1 base from V and 4 bases from J; junction bases left unmatched: 5. The germline V gene encodes CDR1 MNHEY and CDR2 SMNVEV (reference sequence). As DNA, the CDR3 is TGTGCCAGCAGTTTATTACGGGGGGGCCGAGAGACCCAGTACTTC. This translates into CASSLLRGGRETQYF.

The chain employs TRBV4-2 and TRBJ2-2; 13 positions agree with TRBD2. V lost 3 bases and J lost 0; bases outside the gene matches: 1. The CDR3 runs 17 residues. The germline gives CDR1 LGHNA, CDR2 YNFKEQ. CDR3 sequence: CASSQGLAGSNTGELFF. The CDR3 nucleotides read TGTGCCAGCAGCCAGGGACTAGCGGGGTCGAACACCGGGGAGCTGTTTTTT.

This chain connects TRBV11-2 to TRBJ2-7; TRBD1 matches at 11 bases. Germline CDR1 reads SGHAT; CDR2 reads FQNNGV. The ends lost 5 bases at V and 2 bases at J; junction bases unmatched: 14. The CDR3 consists of 18 residues. The CDR3 bases are TGTGCCAGCAGCCGGACAGGGGGCGCAGGGTGGACTACCTACGAGCAGTACTTC. Residues: CASSRTGGAGWTTYEQYF. Full variable domain (remainder filled in from reference TRBV11-2 and TRBJ2-7): EAGVAQSPRYKIIEKRQSVAFWCNPISGHATLYWYQQILGQGPKLLIQFQNNGVVDDSQLPKDRFSAERLKGVDSTLKIQPAKLEDSAVYLCASSRTGGAGWTTYEQYFGPGTRLTVT.

The chain employs TRBV4-1 and TRBJ2-3; a possible D gene is TRBD1 (6 bases). CDR3 length: 16 residues. The V gene lost 1 base and the J gene lost 1 base, with 12 bases spanning the gap. Germline V gives CDR1 MGHRA, CDR2 YSYEKL. The CDR3 DNA reads TGCGCCAGCAGCCAAGGGATAGGGGGAGGCACAGATACGCAGTATTTT. Translated: CASSQGIGGGTDTQYF.

V is TRBV2 and J is TRBJ2-3; a possible D gene is TRBD1 (5 bases). This CDR3 has 12 amino acids. CDR1 and CDR2 from the germline V gene are SNHLY and FYNNEI. V lost 6 bases to trimming and J lost 7 bases, with 11 bases between them. CDR3 in DNA: TGTGCCAGCAGGACAGAGGTCCATACGCAGTATTTT. Translation gives CASRTEVHTQYF.

This clone came up a few times. This same CDR3 is encoded by further DNA sequences in the sample. The chain combines TRBV5-3 with TRBJ2-5; 15 bases map to TRBD2. TRBV5-3 is noted as an ORF with a role that remains uncertain. The CDR3 runs to 17 residues. The junction had 4 bases not matched to a gene; V was cut back by 4 bases and J by 0 bases. The CDR3 protein is CARSPGLAGGYQETQYF. CDR3 DNA: TGTGCCAGAAGCCCCGGACTAGCGGGAGGGTACCAAGAGACCCAGTACTTC.

V is TRBV10-3 and J is TRBJ2-5; 9 bases are a match to TRBD1. Germline assignment: CDR1 ENHRY and CDR2 SYGVKD. J was trimmed by 3 bases and V by 3 bases; bases with no gene match: 11. The length of the CDR3 is 17 residues. In DNA form, the CDR3 reads TGTGCCATCAGTGACCCCCCTTCGACAGGGGGGAAAGAGACCCAGTACTTC. Protein product: CAISDPPSTGGKETQYF.

This clone showed up just a few times. The chain employs TRBV2 and TRBJ1-5; 9 nucleotides align to TRBD1. J gave up 5 bases and V 7 bases, and 6 bases lay outside the gene matches. The CDR3 contains 14 residues. CDR1 SNHLY and CDR2 FYNNEI come from the germline V gene. CDR3 in amino acids: CASTGQGVYQPQHF. CDR3 DNA sequence: TGTGCCAGCACGGGACAGGGCGTCTATCAGCCCCAGCATTTT.

The chain employs TRBV19 and TRBJ2-1; 10 bases agree with TRBD2. Germline trimming cut 6 bases from V and 10 bases from J; bases unmatched to any gene: 3. The CDR3 is 12 amino acids. Germline V lookup: CDR1 LNHDA, CDR2 SQIVND (reference sequence). The CDR3 coding sequence is TGTGCCAGTAGGGCGGGACTAGCGGAGCAGTTCTTC. This encodes CASRAGLAEQFF.

The J gene is TRBJ2-4, the V gene TRBV5-1; 11 bases map to TRBD1. The CDR3 sequence is 15 residues long. The junction had 7 bases not matched to a gene; V was cut back by 4 bases and J by 7 bases. CDR1 is SGHRS and CDR2 is YFSETQ in the germline V gene. The chain's CDR3 is CASSPVGTGGNIQYF. The DNA of the CDR3 is TGCGCCAGCAGCCCAGTCGGGACAGGGGGTAACATTCAGTACTTC.

This rearrangement joins TRBV5-6 to TRBJ1-6, with 9 positions matching TRBD1. Germline values: CDR1 SGHDT, CDR2 YYEEEE. J lost 13 bases, V lost 4 bases, and 9 bases had no gene match. The CDR3 is 14 residues long. CDR3 coding DNA: TGTGCCAGCAGCCGACGGACAGGGGCCTCCCCCCTCCACTTT. This gives the protein CASSRRTGASPLHF.

This chain connects TRBV7-3 to TRBJ2-3; D perhaps matches TRBD2 (6 bases). Germline V CDR1 and CDR2: SGHTA, FQGTGA. The length of the CDR3 is 19 residues. Deletions cut 2 bases from V and 6 bases from J, with 27 bases between. The CDR3 protein is CASSLAPRGSGGFVDTQYF. DNA for the CDR3: TGTGCCAGCAGCTTAGCCCCCCGAGGTAGCGGAGGGTTTGTGGATACGCAGTATTTT.

Only a few counts were recorded for this clone. V gene TRBV2 combines with J gene TRBJ1-1; D is perhaps TRBD1 (6 bases). This CDR3 region has 13 residues. The V end lost 9 bases, the J end lost 5 bases, and 16 bases lay between the germline ends. Germline values: CDR1 SNHLY, CDR2 FYNNEI. The DNA for the CDR3 is TGTGCCAGAGGGGGAGGGAGGGGGACTGAAGCTTTCTTT. This codes for CARGGGRGTEAFF.

This sequence joins TRBV6-1 and TRBJ2-3; 11 bases are shared with TRBD2. The CDR3 has 15 amino acids. V was clipped by 3 bases and J by 3 bases; unmatched bases: 2. Germline values: CDR1 MNHNS, CDR2 SASEGT. For the CDR3, the DNA is TGTGCCAGCAGTGAGGGGACTAGCGGTACAGATACGCAGTATTTT. Protein product: CASSEGTSGTDTQYF.

The chain carries TRBV2 and TRBJ1-5; possibly TRBD1 for D (6 bases). Germline V gene lookup returns CDR1 SNHLY and CDR2 FYNNEI. V lost 2 bases, J lost 1 base, and 12 bases lay in between. The CDR3 length is 16 residues. CDR3 protein: CASSESGGRSNQPQHF. For the CDR3, the DNA is TGTGCCAGCAGTGAATCTGGGGGCAGAAGCAATCAGCCCCAGCATTTT.

The chain is built from TRBV6-4 and TRBJ2-5; 11 nucleotides match TRBD1. Germline CDR1 reads MRHNA; CDR2 reads SNTAGT. The CDR3 is 12 residues long. V lost 9 bases, J lost 4 bases, and 1 base stayed unmatched. CDR3 DNA sequence: TGTGCCAGGGACAGGGGGCGAGAGACCCAGTACTTC. Residues: CARDRGRETQYF.

This chain uses TRBV5-1 with TRBJ2-7; D ambiguous. Germline V CDR1 and CDR2: SGHRS, YFSETQ. The CDR3 covers 12 residues. V was trimmed by 0 bases and J by 2 bases, leaving 3 bases between them. CDR3 protein: CASSLDTYEQYF. The CDR3 region has the DNA TGCGCCAGCAGCTTGGATACCTACGAGCAGTACTTC.

Note on this clone: Germline and junction disagree at one end, which may indicate a read error. The chain employs TRBV14 and TRBJ1-1; 7 nucleotides match TRBD1. Germline V gene sequence: CDR1 SGHDN, CDR2 FVKESK. The CDR3 contains 15 residues. For the CDR3, the DNA is TGTGCCAGCACCCAAAACAGGGGACGGAACACTGAAGCTTTCTTT. Protein product: CASTQNRGRNTEAFF.

V and J are TRBV5-6 and TRBJ1-2; D may be TRBD1 (5 bases). V lost 5 bases, J lost 5 bases, and 19 bases lay in between. Germline CDR1 SGHDT, CDR2 YYEEEE. The CDR3 runs to 15 residues. The CDR3 DNA follows: TGTGCCAGCAGGGGCCGTCTAGGGGTTAGGTATGGCTACACCTTC. The encoded protein is CASRGRLGVRYGYTF. Looking up the rest from reference TRBV5-6 and TRBJ1-2 gives the full variable domain: DAGVTQSPTHLIKTRGQQVTLRCSPKSGHDTVSWYQQALGQGPQFIFQYYEEEERQRGNFPDRFSGHQFPNYSSELNVNALLLGDSALYLCASRGRLGVRYGYTFGSGTRLTVV.

There are a few counts of this clone. At the DNA level, this CDR3 is encoded by other sequences in the same sample as well. This sequence joins TRBV5-1 and TRBJ1-2; TRBD1 matches at 9 bases. With V trimmed by 4 bases and J by 4 bases, 5 bases remained unmatched. This CDR3 comprises 14 residues. Germline V lookup: CDR1 SGHRS, CDR2 YFSETQ. CDR3 in DNA: TGCGCCAGCAGCCTTGGGACAGGGTTCTATGGCTACACCTTC. Amino acids: CASSLGTGFYGYTF.

In DNA form, the CDR3 reads TGCGCCAGCAGTGAGGTGTCGGGTTCACCCCTCCACTTT. Encoded protein: CASSEVSGSPLHF. The rearrangement links TRBV10-1 to TRBJ1-6; D ambiguous. This CDR3 has 13 residues. CDR1 is WNHNN, CDR2 SYGVQD, per germline (reference sequence). Trimming stripped 2 bases from V and 9 bases from J, with 8 bases between.

The chain has TRBV6-5 and TRBJ1-5; D gene uncertain. Germline CDR1 MNHEY, CDR2 SVGAGI. CDR3 length: 13 residues. Trimming took 2 bases from V and 4 from J, leaving 6 bases between them. CDR3 sequence: CASSYGRNQPQHF. CDR3 coding DNA: TGTGCCAGCAGTTACGGCAGGAATCAGCCCCAGCATTTT.